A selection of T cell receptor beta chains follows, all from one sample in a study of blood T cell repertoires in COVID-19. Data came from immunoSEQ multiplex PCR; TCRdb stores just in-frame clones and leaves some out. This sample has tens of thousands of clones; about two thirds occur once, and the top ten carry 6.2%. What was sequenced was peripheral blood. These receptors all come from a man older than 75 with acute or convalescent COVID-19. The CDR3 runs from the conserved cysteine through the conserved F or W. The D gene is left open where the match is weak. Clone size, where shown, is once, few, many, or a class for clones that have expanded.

CDR3aa: CATTSEQNNEQFF
CDR3nt: TGTGCAACGACTAGCGAACAAAACAATGAGCAGTTCTTC
v_gene: TRBV19
len: 13
d_gene: TRBD2
abundance: -
j_gene: TRBJ2-1

CDR3aa: CASSLGGVTGELFF
CDR3nt: TGTGCCAGCAGCTTGGGCGGTGTCACCGGGGAGCTGTTTTTT
v_gene: TRBV5-6
len: 14
d_gene: -
abundance: few
j_gene: TRBJ2-2

CDR3aa: CASSQDSFHNEQFF
CDR3nt: TGTGCCAGCAGCCAAGACAGTTTCCACAATGAGCAGTTCTTC
v_gene: TRBV14
len: 14
d_gene: -
abundance: -
j_gene: TRBJ2-1

CDR3aa: CASSFLTGTSIDTQYF
CDR3nt: TGTGCCAGCAGCTTCCTCACCGGGACTAGCATCGATACGCAGTATTTT
v_gene: TRBV7-6
len: 16
d_gene: TRBD2
abundance: -
j_gene: TRBJ2-3

CDR3aa: CASSSRTEPEAFF
CDR3nt: TGTGCCAGTAGTTCGCGGACAGAACCTGAAGCTTTCTTT
v_gene: TRBV19
len: 13
d_gene: -
abundance: -
j_gene: TRBJ1-1

CDR3aa: CASSHGTSRFTGELFF
CDR3nt: TGCGCCAGCAGCCACGGGACTAGTCGGTTTACCGGGGAGCTGTTTTTT
v_gene: TRBV4-1
len: 16
d_gene: TRBD2
abundance: once
j_gene: TRBJ2-2

CDR3aa: CAWNGGNYGYTF
CDR3nt: TGTGCCTGGAATGGGGGCAACTATGGCTACACCTTC
v_gene: TRBV30
len: 12
d_gene: -
abundance: -
j_gene: TRBJ1-2

CDR3aa: CASTSPPSGAYNEQFF
CDR3nt: TGTGCCAGCACCTCACCTCCCTCCGGGGCCTACAATGAGCAGTTCTTC
v_gene: TRBV6-6
len: 16
d_gene: -
abundance: once
j_gene: TRBJ2-1

CDR3aa: CASSPSLGRQYF
CDR3nt: TGTGCCAGCAGCCCGAGCTTGGGGCGGCAGTATTTT
v_gene: TRBV11-3
len: 12
d_gene: -
abundance: few
j_gene: TRBJ2-3

CDR3aa: CASNNRGGNTEAFF
CDR3nt: TGTGCCAGCAACAACAGGGGGGGGAACACTGAAGCTTTCTTT
v_gene: TRBV5-8
len: 14
d_gene: TRBD1
abundance: -
j_gene: TRBJ1-1

CDR3aa: CASSYRGKVEGETQYF
CDR3nt: TGTGCCAGCAGCTACCGCGGGAAGGTTGAGGGAGAGACCCAGTACTTC
v_gene: TRBV13
len: 16
d_gene: -
abundance: -
j_gene: TRBJ2-5

CDR3aa: CASRSTGVGDTEAFF
CDR3nt: TGTGCCAGCAGATCGACAGGCGTTGGGGACACTGAAGCTTTCTTT
v_gene: TRBV6-5
len: 15
d_gene: -
abundance: -
j_gene: TRBJ1-1

CDR3aa: CASSQVDNYNSPLHF
CDR3nt: TGCGCCAGCAGCCAAGTTGACAACTATAATTCACCCCTCCACTTT
v_gene: TRBV4-3
len: 15
d_gene: -
abundance: -
j_gene: TRBJ1-6

CDR3aa: CASSQLGEEQPQHF
CDR3nt: TGTGCCAGCAGCCAATTGGGCGAAGAGCAGCCCCAGCATTTT
v_gene: TRBV16
len: 14
d_gene: -
abundance: -
j_gene: TRBJ1-5